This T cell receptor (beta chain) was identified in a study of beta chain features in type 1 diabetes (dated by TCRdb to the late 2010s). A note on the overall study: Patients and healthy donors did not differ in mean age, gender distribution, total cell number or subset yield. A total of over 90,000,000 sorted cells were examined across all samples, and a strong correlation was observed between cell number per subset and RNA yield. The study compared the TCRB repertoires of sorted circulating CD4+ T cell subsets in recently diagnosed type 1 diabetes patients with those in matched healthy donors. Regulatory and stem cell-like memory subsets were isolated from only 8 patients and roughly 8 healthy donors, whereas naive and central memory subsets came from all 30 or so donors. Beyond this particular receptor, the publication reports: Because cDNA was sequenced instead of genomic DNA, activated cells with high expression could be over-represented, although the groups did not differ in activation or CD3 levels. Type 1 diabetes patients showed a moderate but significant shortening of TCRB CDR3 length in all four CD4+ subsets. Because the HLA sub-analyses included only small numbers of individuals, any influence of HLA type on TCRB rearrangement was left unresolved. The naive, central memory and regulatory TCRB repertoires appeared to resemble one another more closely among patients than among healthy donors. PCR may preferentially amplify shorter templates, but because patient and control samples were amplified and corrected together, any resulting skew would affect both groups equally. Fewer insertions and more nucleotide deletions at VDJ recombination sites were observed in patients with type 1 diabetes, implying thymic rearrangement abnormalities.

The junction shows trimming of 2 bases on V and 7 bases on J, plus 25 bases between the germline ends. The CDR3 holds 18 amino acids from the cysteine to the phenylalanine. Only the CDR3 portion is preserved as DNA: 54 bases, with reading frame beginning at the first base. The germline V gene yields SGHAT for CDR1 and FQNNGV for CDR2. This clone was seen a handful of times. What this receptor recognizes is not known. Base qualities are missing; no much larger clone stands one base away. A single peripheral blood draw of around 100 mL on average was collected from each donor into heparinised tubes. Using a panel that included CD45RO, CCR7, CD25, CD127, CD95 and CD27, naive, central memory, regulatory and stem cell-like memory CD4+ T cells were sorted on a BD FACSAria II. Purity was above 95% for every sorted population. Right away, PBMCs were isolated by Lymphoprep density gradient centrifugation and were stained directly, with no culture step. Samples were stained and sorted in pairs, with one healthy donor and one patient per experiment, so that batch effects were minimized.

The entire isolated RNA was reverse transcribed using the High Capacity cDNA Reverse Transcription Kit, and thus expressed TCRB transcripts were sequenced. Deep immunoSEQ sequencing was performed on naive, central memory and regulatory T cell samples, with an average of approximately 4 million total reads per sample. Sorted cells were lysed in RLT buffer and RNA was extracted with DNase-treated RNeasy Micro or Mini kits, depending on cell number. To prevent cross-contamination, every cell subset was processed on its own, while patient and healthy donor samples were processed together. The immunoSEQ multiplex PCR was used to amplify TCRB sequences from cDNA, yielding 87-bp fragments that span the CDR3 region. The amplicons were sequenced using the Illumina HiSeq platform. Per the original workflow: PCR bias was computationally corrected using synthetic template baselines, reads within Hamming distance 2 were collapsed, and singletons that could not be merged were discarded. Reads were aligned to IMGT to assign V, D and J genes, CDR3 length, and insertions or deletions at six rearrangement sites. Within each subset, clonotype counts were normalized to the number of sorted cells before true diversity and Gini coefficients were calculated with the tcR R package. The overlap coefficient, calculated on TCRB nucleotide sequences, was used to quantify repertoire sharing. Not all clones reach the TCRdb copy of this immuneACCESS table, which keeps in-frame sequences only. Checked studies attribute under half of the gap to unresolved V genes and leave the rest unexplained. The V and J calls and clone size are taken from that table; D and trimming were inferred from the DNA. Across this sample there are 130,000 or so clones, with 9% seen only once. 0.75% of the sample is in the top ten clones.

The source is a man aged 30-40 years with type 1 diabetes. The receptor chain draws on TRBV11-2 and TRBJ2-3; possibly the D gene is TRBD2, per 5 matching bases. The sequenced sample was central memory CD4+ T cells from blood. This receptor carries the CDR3 CASSLRIGWTGDMYTQYF. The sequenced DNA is TGTGCCAGCAGCTTACGGATCGGTTGGACTGGGGATATGTATACGCAGTATTTT.